This TCR beta chain was captured by sequencing in a study of CD4 T cells in relation to SARS-CoV-2 and coronaviruses. Across the whole study: Crossreactive spike epitopes shared across donors were mapped to their HLA restriction.

Deep TCR-beta sequencing used DNA from uncultured naive and memory CD4+ T cells. The table came from immunoSEQ multiplex PCR; TCRdb's copy has only in-frame clones and leaves some out. The profile covers some 60,000 clones, with about 92% appearing a single time and approximately 0.37% taken by the ten largest. V was cut by 7 bases and J by 6 bases, with 19 bases left in between. Germline loops: CDR1 SGHAT, CDR2 FQNNGV. The CDR3 is 14 amino acids. The receptor's source is an adult with COVID-19. Source material: naive CD4+ T cells from PBMCs. Subset of the sample: naive CD4+ T cells isolated by negative enrichment. The chain carries TRBV11-2 and TRBJ2-7; a weak D match, TRBD1 (5 bases). The CDR3 sequence is CASTAGRSKSEQYF. DNA for the CDR3: TGTGCCAGCACCGCAGGGCGGTCAAAGTCCGAGCAGTACTTC.